This is a list of T cell receptor beta chains from one sample in a study of HIV-infected patients and healthy controls. TCRdb passed the 5' RACE reads through MiXCR, listing each CDR3 protein once. This table has about 10,000 distinct CDR3 sequences, around 7.5% appearing once. The source material was blood. The receptor source for this set is an adult in good health. Both conserved end residues are part of each CDR3. The D gene is left open where the match is weak. For some rows the clone size is stated as once, few or many, or as a class when expanded; others skip it.

J	D	size	V	DNA	CDR3
TRBJ2-7	.	.	TRBV7-8	TGTGCCAGCAGCTTACGCGGGGTCGGGAGCGAGCAGTACTTC	CASSLRGVGSEQYF
TRBJ1-5	.	many	TRBV24-1	TGTGCCACCAGTGATCGTACAGGGCCCAATCAGCCCCAGCATTTT	CATSDRTGPNQPQHF
TRBJ2-7	TRBD1	many	TRBV7-2	TGTGCCAGCAGCTTAAGGGCACCGACAGGGGGGCGCTTCGAGCAGTACTTC	CASSLRAPTGGRFEQYF
TRBJ2-2	.	.	TRBV7-2	TGTGCCAGCAGCTTAAGAGGGTCTTCGTCCGGGGAGCTGTTTTTT	CASSLRGSSSGELFF
TRBJ2-7	TRBD2	medium-sized	TRBV7-2	TGTGCCAGCAGCTTAGTACTAGCGGGTCCCTCCTACGAGCAGTACTTC	CASSLVLAGPSYEQYF
TRBJ1-1	.	.	TRBV13	TGTGCCAGCAGCTTAATTCTGCAGGCCCAGAACACTGAAGCTTTCTTT	CASSLILQAQNTEAFF
TRBJ1-5	TRBD1	many	TRBV6-2/TRBV6-3	TGTGCCAGCAGTGACGGACAGGGTGGAAGTCAGCCCCAGCATTTT	CASSDGQGGSQPQHF
TRBJ2-2	TRBD2	.	TRBV5-4	TGTGCCAGCAGCTTAGTACCACCGGGACTAGCAACAGGGATGAACACCGGGGAGCTGTTTTTT	CASSLVPPGLATGMNTGELFF
TRBJ1-3	.	medium-sized	TRBV6-5	TGTGCCAGCAGCTTCCGACGGGGGGCTGGAAACACCATATATTTT	CASSFRRGAGNTIYF
TRBJ2-7	.	many	TRBV7-8	TGTGCCAGCAGCTCCGATTACAACTCCTACGAGCAGTACTTC	CASSSDYNSYEQYF
TRBJ2-6	.	many	TRBV5-4	TGTGCCAGCAGCTTGCAGGGAATGTCCGGGGCCAACGTCCTGACTTTC	CASSLQGMSGANVLTF
TRBJ2-2	.	few	TRBV7-2	TGTGCCAGCAGCTTAGCGCAGGCCGGGGAGCTGTTTTTT	CASSLAQAGELFF
TRBJ2-5	.	medium-sized	TRBV7-2	TGTGCCAGCAGCTTAGTAAGGGGATCGGAGACCCAGTACTTC	CASSLVRGSETQYF
TRBJ1-3	.	many	TRBV6-5	TGTGCCAGCAGTTCCTCACCGAGACCGACAAGGCGAACTGGAAACACCATATATTTT	CASSSSPRPTRRTGNTIYF
TRBJ2-5	TRBD2	many	TRBV27	TGTGCCAGCAGTTCCGGACTAGCTCCAGAGACCCAGTACTTC	CASSSGLAPETQYF
TRBJ2-1	.	medium-sized	TRBV7-9	TGTGCCAGCAGCCCAGGGCAGGGCTCCTCCTACAATGAGCAGTTCTTC	CASSPGQGSSYNEQFF
TRBJ2-1	TRBD2	.	TRBV18	TGTGCCAGCTCAGATAGCGGGACGAAAAATGAGCAGTTCTTC	CASSDSGTKNEQFF
TRBJ2-1	.	many	TRBV24-1	TGTGCCACCAGTCGCGGGTATGAGCAGTTCTTC	CATSRGYEQFF
TRBJ1-5	.	.	TRBV20-1	TGCAGTGCCATTACAGGGCGTAAAGACAATCAGCCCCAGCATTTT	CSAITGRKDNQPQHF
TRBJ2-7	.	medium-sized	TRBV28	TGTGCCAGCAACCTAGGGGTCGAGCAGTACTTC	CASNLGVEQYF
TRBJ1-3	.	many	TRBV12-3/TRBV12-4	TGTGCCAGCAGTGCCGGGGCCGGAGACACCATATATTTT	CASSAGAGDTIYF
TRBJ2-3	TRBD2	medium-sized	TRBV9	TGTGCCAGCAGCTTTAGCGGGAGTCCCGAGGGTACGCAGTATTTT	CASSFSGSPEGTQYF
TRBJ2-5	.	medium-sized	TRBV7-2	TGTGCCAGCAGCTTATCAGGAGTGCAAGAGACCCAGTACTTC	CASSLSGVQETQYF
TRBJ2-5	.	many	TRBV7-8	TGTGCCAGCAGCTTAACGCAGGCCCAAGAGACCCAGTACTTC	CASSLTQAQETQYF
TRBJ1-1	.	medium-sized	TRBV5-1	TGCGCCAGCAGCGTATGGGGGAAGGGGAACACTGAAGCTTTCTTT	CASSVWGKGNTEAFF
TRBJ1-1	TRBD1	medium-sized	TRBV2	TGTGCCAGCAGTCCACAGGGGGCGGTTATCACTGAAGCTTTCTTT	CASSPQGAVITEAFF
TRBJ2-7	.	many	TRBV12-3/TRBV12-4	TGTGCCAGCAGTCATTCCTTGAGCTTATTAAATAACTACGAGCAGTACTTC	CASSHSLSLLNNYEQYF
TRBJ2-7	.	many	TRBV2	TGTGCCAGCCTCTACGCCGCCTACGAGCAGTACTTC	CASLYAAYEQYF
TRBJ1-1	.	.	TRBV27	TGTGCCAGCAGTTTGGGGTACGCCACTGAAGCTTTCTTT	CASSLGYATEAFF
TRBJ2-5	TRBD1	few	TRBV30	TGTGCCTGGAGTGACAGATTAGGGACAGCCCAAGAGACCCAGTACTTC	CAWSDRLGTAQETQYF
TRBJ2-3	.	medium-sized	TRBV20-1	TGCAGTGCCTGGGCAGATACGCAGTATTTT	CSAWADTQYF
TRBJ2-3	.	many	TRBV29-1	TGCAGCGTTGAATGGGGTCAGGATACGCAGTATTTT	CSVEWGQDTQYF
TRBJ2-5	TRBD1	many	TRBV5-6	TGTGCCAGCAGCATTGCGCGGACAGGGTATGGGACCCAGTACTTC	CASSIARTGYGTQYF
TRBJ1-1	.	medium-sized	TRBV5-6	TGTGCCAGCAGCTTGACGGGGGCAGGGACTGAAGCTTTCTTT	CASSLTGAGTEAFF
TRBJ1-2	TRBD1	many	TRBV7-9	TGTGCCAGCAGCTCTCCCGGGACAGGGTTTAATGGCTACACCTTC	CASSSPGTGFNGYTF
TRBJ2-7	.	many	TRBV5-4	TGTGCCAGCAGCTTGGATCAGGGGTCGTACGAGCAGTACTTC	CASSLDQGSYEQYF
TRBJ2-3	.	medium-sized	TRBV2	TGTGCCACCCTGGGACTTCCCAGCACAGATACGCAGTATTTT	CATLGLPSTDTQYF
TRBJ2-7	.	medium-sized	TRBV7-7	TGTGCTAGCAGCCCCCTAAGCGACGAGCAGTACTTC	CASSPLSDEQYF
TRBJ2-3	.	once	TRBV28	TGTGCCAGCAGTTTTGGTGTGAACACAGATACGCAGTATTTT	CASSFGVNTDTQYF
TRBJ2-1	TRBD1	.	TRBV20-1	TGCAGTGCTGAACCCACGACAGGGGGGATCTACAATGAGCAGTTCTTC	CSAEPTTGGIYNEQFF
TRBJ2-7	.	medium-sized	TRBV12-3/TRBV12-4	TGTGCCAGCAGTTTTCGATCCTACGAGCAGTACTTC	CASSFRSYEQYF
TRBJ2-5	TRBD2	many	TRBV9	TGTGCCAGCAGCATGGGACTAGTCCAAGAGACCCAGTACTTC	CASSMGLVQETQYF
TRBJ1-1	.	few	TRBV2	TGTGCCAGCAGTCATGTCGTTACAGGTGAGATCCAGAAAGCTTTCTTT	CASSHVVTGEIQKAFF
TRBJ1-5	TRBD1	few	TRBV20-1	TGCAGTGCTAGAGTAAACAGGGGTCGCAATCAGCCCCAGCATTTT	CSARVNRGRNQPQHF
TRBJ2-3	.	medium-sized	TRBV25-1	TGTGCCAGCAGTGCCCCAGATACGCAGTATTTT	CASSAPDTQYF
TRBJ2-6	.	many	TRBV24-1	TGTGCCACCAGTATACCTGGGGCCAACGTCCTGACTTTC	CATSIPGANVLTF
TRBJ2-5	TRBD2	medium-sized	TRBV6-5	TGTGCCAGCAGACCGACTAGCGGTTTCCAAGAGACCCAGTACTTC	CASRPTSGFQETQYF
TRBJ1-5	TRBD1	many	TRBV6-5	TGTGCCAGCAGTACACAGGGGCTGCGCAATCAGCCCCAGCATTTT	CASSTQGLRNQPQHF
TRBJ2-1	.	medium-sized	TRBV29-1	TGCAGCGTTGATTCGGGGACATTTGGGTTCTTC	CSVDSGTFGFF
TRBJ2-2	.	medium-sized	TRBV3-1	TGTGCCAGCAGCCTGGGGCCCCACACCGGGGAGCTGTTTTTT	CASSLGPHTGELFF
TRBJ2-1	.	many	TRBV4-3	TGCGCCAGCAGCCAAGATCCAACCTACAATGAGCAGTTCTTC	CASSQDPTYNEQFF
TRBJ2-1	TRBD2	many	TRBV5-4	TGTGCCAGCAGCTCGGTTGGCGGGAGCTCCTACAATGAGCAGTTCTTC	CASSSVGGSSYNEQFF
TRBJ2-7	TRBD1	medium-sized	TRBV5-1	TGCGCCAGCAGCTTGGATTGGACAGGGCATTACGAGCAGTACTTC	CASSLDWTGHYEQYF
TRBJ1-1	.	few	TRBV3-1	TGTGCCAGCAGCCAAGAGGTGCAGGAGACTGAAGCTTTCTTT	CASSQEVQETEAFF
TRBJ1-6	.	.	TRBV11-2	TGTGCCAGCAGCTTGGGAACGAAAGCACATTCACCCCTCCACTTT	CASSLGTKAHSPLHF